These T cell receptor beta chains were read from a single sample in a study of blood T cell repertoires in COVID-19. Profiled with immunoSEQ multiplex PCR; TCRdb holds only in-frame clones, not every one. The data show a few hundred thousand clones, about 90% seen once. Sequencing input: peripheral blood. These receptor sequences come from a woman in her forties or fifties who had recovered from COVID-19. Both conserved end residues are part of each CDR3. Fields, in order: V gene, clone size, J gene, D gene, CDR3 protein, CDR3 DNA. D genes are given only for firm matches. Clone size appears in some rows only: once, few, many, or a class for an expanded clone.

V: TRBV2
size: -
J: TRBJ1-2
D: -
CDR3: CASSGRARRNYTF
DNA: TGTGCCAGCAGTGGGCGGGCAAGAAGGAACTACACCTTC

V: TRBV9
size: -
J: TRBJ2-6
D: -
CDR3: CASSVAGDMANVLTF
DNA: TGTGCCAGCAGCGTAGCTGGGGACATGGCGAACGTCCTGACTTTC

V: TRBV20-1
size: -
J: TRBJ1-5
D: -
CDR3: CSASSGHLDNQPQHF
DNA: TGCAGTGCTAGTTCCGGACACCTGGACAATCAGCCCCAGCATTTT

V: TRBV3-1/TRBV3-2
size: once
J: TRBJ2-7
D: -
CDR3: CASSHRRDTSYEQYF
DNA: TGTGCCAGCAGCCACCGCCGGGACACTTCCTACGAGCAGTACTTC

V: TRBV24-1
size: -
J: TRBJ1-1
D: -
CDR3: CATSASTNEAFF
DNA: TGTGCCACCTCCGCCTCGACAAATGAAGCTTTCTTT

V: TRBV6-6
size: few
J: TRBJ1-6
D: TRBD1
CDR3: CASSPRQGANNSPLHF
DNA: TGTGCCAGCAGCCCCAGACAGGGGGCAAATAATTCACCCCTCCACTTT

V: TRBV7-6
size: -
J: TRBJ1-2
D: -
CDR3: CASSPSDRTTYGYTF
DNA: TGTGCCAGCAGCCCTAGTGATCGGACAACTTATGGCTACACCTTC

V: TRBV7-9
size: -
J: TRBJ1-2
D: -
CDR3: CASSLGRDHNYGYTF
DNA: TGTGCCAGCAGCTTAGGGAGGGACCATAACTATGGCTACACCTTC

V: TRBV2
size: -
J: TRBJ1-4
D: -
CDR3: CASSGGGNEKLFF
DNA: TGTGCCAGCAGTGGCGGAGGCAATGAAAAACTGTTTTTT

V: TRBV7-3
size: -
J: TRBJ1-4
D: TRBD1
CDR3: CASSATGGRNEKLFF
DNA: TGTGCCAGCAGCGCAACAGGGGGGAGGAATGAAAAACTGTTTTTT

V: TRBV4-1
size: -
J: TRBJ2-1
D: TRBD1
CDR3: CASSPGTALYNEQFF
DNA: TGCGCCAGCAGCCCCGGGACAGCGCTCTACAATGAGCAGTTCTTC

V: TRBV19
size: once
J: TRBJ1-2
D: TRBD1
CDR3: CASSHNQGANYGYTF
DNA: TGTGCCAGTAGTCACAATCAGGGGGCGAACTATGGCTACACCTTC

V: TRBV6-2/TRBV6-3
size: few
J: TRBJ2-7
D: -
CDR3: CASSRPGLSAEQYF
DNA: TGTGCCAGCAGTAGACCGGGACTCTCGGCGGAGCAGTACTTC

V: TRBV10-3
size: -
J: TRBJ2-7
D: -
CDR3: CAISFGGDYVTYEQYF
DNA: TGTGCCATCAGCTTCGGGGGAGATTATGTTACCTACGAGCAGTACTTC

V: TRBV5-6
size: -
J: TRBJ2-7
D: -
CDR3: CASSMPGLHYEQYF
DNA: TGTGCCAGCAGCATGCCGGGACTTCACTACGAGCAGTACTTC

V: TRBV5-1
size: -
J: TRBJ1-1
D: -
CDR3: CASSLGDTEAFF
DNA: TGCGCCAGCAGCTTAGGGGACACTGAAGCTTTCTTT

V: TRBV6-5
size: -
J: TRBJ2-7
D: -
CDR3: CASSYKPTGRIYEQYF
DNA: TGTGCCAGCAGTTATAAACCGACAGGGAGGATCTACGAGCAGTACTTC

V: TRBV5-5
size: -
J: TRBJ1-4
D: -
CDR3: CASSQPGGGFEKLFF
DNA: TGTGCCAGCAGCCAGCCGGGGGGAGGATTCGAAAAACTGTTTTTT

V: TRBV5-5
size: -
J: TRBJ1-1
D: -
CDR3: CASSFEGRTEAFF
DNA: TGTGCCAGCAGCTTCGAGGGAAGGACTGAAGCTTTCTTT

V: TRBV28
size: -
J: TRBJ2-3
D: -
CDR3: CASSRRGTDTQYF
DNA: TGTGCCAGCAGCCGCAGGGGCACAGATACGCAGTATTTT

V: TRBV12-3/TRBV12-4
size: -
J: TRBJ2-7
D: -
CDR3: CASRKRQHYEQYF
DNA: TGTGCCAGCAGAAAACGACAGCACTACGAGCAGTACTTC

V: TRBV4-3
size: -
J: TRBJ2-1
D: -
CDR3: CASSPQAYNEQFF
DNA: TGCGCCAGCAGTCCTCAGGCGTACAATGAGCAGTTCTTC

V: TRBV5-1
size: -
J: TRBJ2-3
D: -
CDR3: CASSLMGEADTQYF
DNA: TGCGCCAGCAGCTTGATGGGGGAGGCAGATACGCAGTATTTT

V: TRBV6-5
size: -
J: TRBJ2-1
D: TRBD2
CDR3: CASKGLAGEQFF
DNA: TGTGCCAGCAAAGGACTAGCGGGTGAGCAGTTCTTC